This T cell receptor beta chain was identified during a study of blood T cell repertoires in COVID-19. Germline V gene data show CDR1 as LNHDA and CDR2 as SQIVND (reference sequence). V gave up 9 bases and J gave up 4 bases; unmatched junction bases: 7. The CDR3 runs to 13 residues. Sequencing used immunoSEQ multiplex PCR; TCRdb keeps in-frame clones, though not all of them. The table has under 50,000 clones, roughly four fifths seen once. Specimen: peripheral blood. This receptor was obtained from a man aged 35 to 55 with acute or convalescent COVID-19. This chain links TRBV19 with TRBJ2-3; 7 bases align to TRBD1. The CDR3 sequence: CASRNRGADTQYF. The DNA of the CDR3 is TGTGCCAGCAGAAACAGGGGCGCAGATACGCAGTATTTT.